This is a list of T cell receptor beta chains from one sample in a study of cytomegalovirus exposure and HLA in healthy donors. Produced via immunoSEQ multiplex PCR; TCRdb's table is partial and in-frame only. The data contain over 200,000 clones, roughly 91% of them singletons. The sequenced material came from PBMCs. All receptors come from a woman under 30 in good health and CMV-seropositive. Both conserved end residues are part of each CDR3. A D gene is named only where the DNA matches it firmly. The size of a clone is reported for some rows only, either as once, few or many, or as a class for expanded clones.

V	size	J	D	CDR3	DNA
TRBV6-1	.	TRBJ2-5	TRBD2	CASGSGRPQETQYF	TGTGCCAGCGGGAGCGGGAGGCCCCAAGAGACCCAGTACTTC
TRBV27	.	TRBJ2-5	TRBD2	CASSLSPGLGLETQYF	TGTGCCAGCAGTTTATCCCCCGGACTAGGCCTTGAGACCCAGTACTTC
TRBV2	.	TRBJ2-1	TRBD2	CASSQLAGGPSEQFF	TGTGCCAGCAGTCAACTAGCGGGAGGGCCGAGTGAGCAGTTCTTC
TRBV30	.	TRBJ2-3	TRBD1	CAWTDRVDVGTQYF	TGTGCCTGGACAGACAGGGTGGACGTAGGTACGCAGTATTTT
TRBV19	.	TRBJ2-1	TRBD2	CASSMGGVGYNEQFF	TGTGCCAGTAGTATGGGAGGGGTCGGGTACAATGAGCAGTTCTTC
TRBV9	few	TRBJ1-5	TRBD1	CASSVGGDFNRGQPQHF	TGTGCCAGCAGCGTAGGAGGGGATTTCAACAGGGGCCAGCCCCAGCATTTT
TRBV28	few	TRBJ1-2	.	CASSSPSGEGLYGYTF	TGTGCCAGCAGTTCCCCTTCAGGGGAGGGACTATATGGCTACACCTTC
TRBV28	once	TRBJ1-2	TRBD1	CASSGVQGGKSYGYTF	TGTGCCAGCAGCGGAGTACAGGGGGGGAAGTCCTATGGCTACACCTTC
TRBV5-1	once	TRBJ2-1	TRBD2	CASSLAGTSGSVYEQFF	TGCGCCAGCAGCTTGGCCGGGACTAGCGGGAGTGTCTATGAGCAGTTCTTC
TRBV28	.	TRBJ2-7	TRBD2	CASSITLTGGFYEQYF	TGTGCCAGCAGTATAACATTGACGGGAGGTTTTTACGAGCAGTACTTC
TRBV4-1	.	TRBJ2-7	TRBD2	CASSQSGGRSYEQYF	TGCGCCAGCAGCCAATCTGGCGGGAGGTCCTACGAGCAGTACTTC
TRBV29-1	.	TRBJ2-7	.	CSANRESSYEQYF	TGCAGCGCTAACAGGGAAAGCTCCTACGAGCAGTACTTC
TRBV27	.	TRBJ2-5	TRBD2	CASSSERGQETQYF	TGTGCCAGCAGTAGCGAGCGGGGGCAAGAGACCCAGTACTTC
TRBV19	.	TRBJ1-2	.	CASSMRQVFGYTF	TGTGCCAGTAGTATGCGACAGGTCTTCGGCTACACCTTC
TRBV2	.	TRBJ2-3	.	CASSESSFLAHSSESTDTQYF	TGTGCCAGCAGTGAATCTTCGTTTCTAGCCCACTCTAGCGAGAGCACAGATACGCAGTATTTT
TRBV5-1	.	TRBJ2-7	.	CASSFRMRRFSSYEQYF	TGCGCCAGCAGCTTTAGAATGCGGCGGTTTAGCTCCTACGAGCAGTACTTC
TRBV4-1	once	TRBJ1-2	.	CASSQEDPGNGYTF	TGCGCCAGCAGCCAAGAAGATCCGGGAAATGGCTACACCTTC
TRBV5-6	.	TRBJ1-1	.	CASSLVSWGHQNTEAFF	TGTGCCAGCAGCTTGGTGAGTTGGGGGCACCAGAACACTGAAGCTTTCTTT
TRBV27	.	TRBJ2-1	.	CASSLLETTTYNEQFF	TGTGCCAGCAGTTTATTGGAGACTACCACCTACAATGAGCAGTTCTTC
TRBV13	.	TRBJ2-1	TRBD2	CASSESTSGVNEQFF	TGTGCCAGCAGCGAATCGACTAGCGGAGTCAATGAGCAGTTCTTC
TRBV6-1	few	TRBJ1-1	.	CASVQGPEAFF	TGTGCCAGCGTTCAGGGGCCTGAAGCTTTCTTT
TRBV30	.	TRBJ2-1	.	CAWSVYEEQFF	TGTGCCTGGAGTGTATATGAGGAGCAGTTCTTC
TRBV6-5	few	TRBJ1-2	.	CASSYLGYGYTF	TGTGCCAGCAGTTACCTCGGGTATGGCTACACCTTC
TRBV19	.	TRBJ2-7	TRBD2	CATRIGTSAYEQYF	TGTGCCACCCGAATCGGGACTAGCGCTTACGAGCAGTACTTC
TRBV27	.	TRBJ2-6	.	CASRSRLGVAGANVLTF	TGTGCCAGCAGGTCTCGATTAGGGGTGGCAGGGGCCAACGTCCTGACTTTC
TRBV2	.	TRBJ2-1	.	CASSESGGTRRNEQFF	TGTGCCAGCAGTGAATCCGGAGGGACTCGTCGCAATGAGCAGTTCTTC
TRBV2	.	TRBJ2-7	TRBD2	CASMTLAGGGAEQYF	TGTGCCAGCATGACCCTAGCGGGAGGCGGGGCCGAGCAGTACTTC
TRBV29-1	.	TRBJ2-5	.	CSVENRGGETQYF	TGCAGCGTTGAAAACCGAGGGGGTGAGACCCAGTACTTC
TRBV7-9	.	TRBJ1-1	TRBD1	CASSPPPVRTGMNTEAFF	TGTGCCAGCAGCCCGCCCCCCGTGCGGACAGGGATGAACACTGAAGCTTTCTTT
TRBV5-4	.	TRBJ1-2	.	CASSLEVSGINYGYTF	TGTGCCAGCAGCTTGGAGGTGTCAGGGATCAACTATGGCTACACCTTC
TRBV4-1	.	TRBJ2-6	.	CASSQGLTGSGANVLTF	TGCGCCAGCAGCCAAGGACTAACGGGTTCTGGGGCCAACGTCCTGACTTTC
TRBV27	.	TRBJ1-2	.	CASRSEGRVPFDGYTF	TGTGCCAGCAGGAGTGAGGGTAGGGTACCTTTCGATGGCTACACCTTC
TRBV5-1	.	TRBJ2-7	.	CASSLGSGDYEQYF	TGCGCCAGCAGCTTGGGATCTGGAGACTACGAGCAGTACTTC
TRBV15	.	TRBJ1-5	TRBD1	CAASRDRGSNQPQHF	TGTGCCGCGAGCCGCGACAGGGGAAGCAATCAGCCCCAGCATTTT
TRBV19	.	TRBJ2-1	TRBD2	CASIQREGPYNEQFF	TGTGCCAGTATACAGCGGGAGGGACCCTACAATGAGCAGTTCTTC
TRBV28	.	TRBJ2-7	TRBD1	CASSDNRGLTYEQYF	TGTGCCAGCAGTGATAACAGGGGTCTAACCTACGAGCAGTACTTC
TRBV30	.	TRBJ1-5	TRBD1	CAWSESGDRAQFYSNQPQHF	TGTGCCTGGAGTGAAAGTGGAGACAGGGCCCAATTCTATAGCAATCAGCCCCAGCATTTT
TRBV4-1	once	TRBJ2-7	.	CASSQAAASGEQYF	TGCGCCAGCAGCCAAGCGGCGGCTTCGGGCGAGCAGTACTTC
TRBV19	.	TRBJ1-2	TRBD1	CASSPGTGEFGYTF	TGTGCCAGTAGTCCGGGGACAGGGGAATTTGGCTACACCTTC
TRBV11-2	.	TRBJ2-1	.	CASSLDGGIYNEQFF	TGTGCCAGCAGCTTAGATGGCGGGATCTACAATGAGCAGTTCTTC
TRBV5-7	.	TRBJ1-5	.	CASPRGGADSNQPQHF	TGTGCCAGCCCCCGGGGGGGGGCGGACAGCAATCAGCCCCAGCATTTT
TRBV30	.	TRBJ1-4	.	CAYGGWANEKLFF	TGTGCCTATGGGGGCTGGGCTAATGAAAAACTGTTTTTT
TRBV4-1	.	TRBJ1-4	.	CASSHPSGLATNEKLFF	TGCGCCAGCAGCCATCCTTCAGGACTTGCAACTAATGAAAAACTGTTTTTT
TRBV9	.	TRBJ2-1	.	CASSVLGVGYNEQFF	TGTGCCAGCAGCGTACTAGGGGTGGGATACAATGAGCAGTTCTTC
TRBV7-9	.	TRBJ2-7	TRBD2	CASSSPLAGGLYEQYF	TGTGCCAGCAGTTCCCCCCTAGCGGGAGGTCTGTACGAGCAGTACTTC
TRBV30	once	TRBJ2-1	TRBD2	CAYDGRSNEQFF	TGTGCCTACGACGGGAGGAGCAATGAGCAGTTCTTC
TRBV27	.	TRBJ1-2	TRBD1	CASSFNRGEANYGYTF	TGTGCCAGCAGTTTTAACAGGGGGGAAGCTAACTATGGCTACACCTTC
TRBV5-1	once	TRBJ2-1	TRBD1	CASSTGQGGNNEQFF	TGCGCCAGCAGCACGGGACAGGGGGGAAACAATGAGCAGTTCTTC
TRBV18	once	TRBJ2-1	TRBD1	CASSPGRDRVANEQFF	TGTGCCAGCTCACCTGGGCGGGACAGGGTCGCTAATGAGCAGTTCTTC
TRBV6-1	.	TRBJ2-7	TRBD1	CASNDRGYSYEQYF	TGTGCCAGCAACGACAGGGGGTACTCCTACGAGCAGTACTTC
TRBV6-5	.	TRBJ2-7	TRBD1	CASSIGQGAHEQYF	TGTGCCAGCAGTATCGGACAGGGGGCTCACGAGCAGTACTTC
TRBV10-3	.	TRBJ1-1	TRBD1	CATLTGGVTEAFF	TGTGCCACCCTGACAGGGGGTGTCACTGAAGCTTTCTTT
TRBV30	.	TRBJ2-7	TRBD1	CAWSVGQGASEQYF	TGTGCCTGGAGTGTCGGACAGGGGGCCTCCGAGCAGTACTTC
TRBV11-2	.	TRBJ2-3	.	CASSLERTADTQYF	TGTGCCAGCAGCTTAGAACGAACGGCAGATACGCAGTATTTT
TRBV5-1	.	TRBJ2-7	.	CASRPFESHYEQYF	TGCGCCAGCAGGCCTTTCGAGTCCCACTACGAGCAGTACTTC
TRBV7-2	once	TRBJ2-7	TRBD2	CAVTSGIGYEQYF	TGTGCCGTGACTAGCGGGATCGGCTACGAGCAGTACTTC